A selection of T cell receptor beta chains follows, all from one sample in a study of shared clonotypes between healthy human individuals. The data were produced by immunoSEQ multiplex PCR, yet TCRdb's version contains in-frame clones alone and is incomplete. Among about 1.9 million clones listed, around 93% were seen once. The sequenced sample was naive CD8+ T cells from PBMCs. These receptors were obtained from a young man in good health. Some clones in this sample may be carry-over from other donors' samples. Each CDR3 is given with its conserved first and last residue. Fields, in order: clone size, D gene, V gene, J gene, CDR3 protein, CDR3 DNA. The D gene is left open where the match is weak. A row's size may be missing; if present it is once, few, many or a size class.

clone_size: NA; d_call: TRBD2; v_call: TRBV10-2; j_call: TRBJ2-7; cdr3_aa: CASSELWTSGNEQYF; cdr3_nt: TGCGCCAGCAGTGAGCTATGGACTAGCGGGAACGAGCAGTACTTC
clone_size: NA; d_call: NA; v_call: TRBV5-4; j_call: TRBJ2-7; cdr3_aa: CASSFRDNYEQYF; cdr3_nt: TGTGCCAGCAGCTTTAGGGACAACTACGAGCAGTACTTC
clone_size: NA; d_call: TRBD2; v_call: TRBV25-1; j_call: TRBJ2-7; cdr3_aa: CASSVGLAGLTIGYEQYF; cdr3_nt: TGTGCCAGCAGTGTGGGACTAGCGGGACTCACTATTGGCTACGAGCAGTACTTC
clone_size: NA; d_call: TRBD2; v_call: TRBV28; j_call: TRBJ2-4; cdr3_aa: CASSSVLAGGIHGKNIQYF; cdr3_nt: TGTGCCAGCAGTTCCGTACTAGCGGGAGGGATTCACGGCAAAAACATTCAGTACTTC
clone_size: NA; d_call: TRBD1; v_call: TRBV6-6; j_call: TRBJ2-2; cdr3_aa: CASRPGTGAGELFF; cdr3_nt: TGTGCCAGCAGACCCGGGACAGGGGCCGGGGAGCTGTTTTTT
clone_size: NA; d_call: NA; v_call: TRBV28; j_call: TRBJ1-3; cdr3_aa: CASSLLASTNGNTIYF; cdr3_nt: TGTGCCAGCAGTTTATTGGCCTCCACGAATGGAAACACCATATATTTT
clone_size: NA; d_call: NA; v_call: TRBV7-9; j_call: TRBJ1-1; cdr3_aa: CASSLAANRATEAFF; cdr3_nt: TGTGCCAGCAGCTTAGCGGCAAACAGGGCAACTGAAGCTTTCTTT
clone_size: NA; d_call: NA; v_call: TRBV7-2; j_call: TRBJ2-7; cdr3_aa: CASSLALGRTYEQYF; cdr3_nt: TGTGCCAGCAGCTTAGCCCTGGGGAGAACCTACGAGCAGTACTTC
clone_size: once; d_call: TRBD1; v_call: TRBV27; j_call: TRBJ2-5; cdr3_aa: CASSLSGQGGETQYF; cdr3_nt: TGTGCCAGCAGTTTATCGGGACAGGGTGGGGAGACCCAGTACTTC
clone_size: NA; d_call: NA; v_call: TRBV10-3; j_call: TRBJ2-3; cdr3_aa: CAISELAGSTDTQYF; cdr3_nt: TGTGCCATCAGTGAACTTGCAGGGAGCACAGATACGCAGTATTTT
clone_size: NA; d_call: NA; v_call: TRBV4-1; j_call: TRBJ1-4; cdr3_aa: CASSHWRNEKLFF; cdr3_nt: TGCGCCAGCAGCCATTGGAGGAATGAAAAACTGTTTTTT
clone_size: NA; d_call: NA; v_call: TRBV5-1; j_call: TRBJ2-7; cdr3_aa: CASSLEGGSYEQYF; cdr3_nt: TGCGCCAGCAGCTTGGAAGGGGGTTCCTACGAGCAGTACTTC
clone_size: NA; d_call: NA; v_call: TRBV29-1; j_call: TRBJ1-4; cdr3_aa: CSVIGGGGNEKLFF; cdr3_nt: TGCAGCGTGATAGGTGGGGGGGGTAATGAAAAACTGTTTTTT
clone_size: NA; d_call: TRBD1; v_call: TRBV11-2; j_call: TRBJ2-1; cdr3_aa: CASSSLPTGGGNEQFF; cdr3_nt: TGTGCCAGCAGCTCGCTACCGACAGGGGGAGGCAATGAGCAGTTCTTC
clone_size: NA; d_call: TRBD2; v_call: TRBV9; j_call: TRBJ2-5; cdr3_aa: CASSALAGGTLQETQYF; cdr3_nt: TGTGCCAGCAGCGCGCTAGCGGGAGGAACTCTACAAGAGACCCAGTACTTC
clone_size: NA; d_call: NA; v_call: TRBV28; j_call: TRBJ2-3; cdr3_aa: CASSFESSTDTQYF; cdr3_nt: TGTGCCAGCAGTTTTGAATCCAGCACAGATACGCAGTATTTT
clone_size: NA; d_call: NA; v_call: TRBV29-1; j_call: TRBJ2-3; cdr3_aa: CSVGDFPLADTQYF; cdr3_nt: TGCAGCGTTGGTGACTTCCCGTTGGCAGATACGCAGTATTTT
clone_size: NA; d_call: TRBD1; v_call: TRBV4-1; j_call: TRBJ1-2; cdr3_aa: CASSQDWTGLNYGYTF; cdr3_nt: TGCGCCAGCAGCCAAGATTGGACAGGTCTTAACTATGGCTACACCTTC
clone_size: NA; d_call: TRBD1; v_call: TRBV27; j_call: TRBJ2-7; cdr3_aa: CASSVTGDGYEQYF; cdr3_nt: TGTGCCAGCAGTGTCACAGGGGACGGCTACGAGCAGTACTTC
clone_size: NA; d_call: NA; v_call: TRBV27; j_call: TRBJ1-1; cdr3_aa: CASSSLVRRTEAFF; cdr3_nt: TGTGCCAGCAGTTCGCTAGTAAGAAGGACTGAAGCTTTCTTT
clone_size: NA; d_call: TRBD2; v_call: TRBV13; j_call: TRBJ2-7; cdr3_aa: CASSRGLAEGVYEQYF; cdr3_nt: TGTGCCAGCAGCCGCGGACTAGCAGAGGGCGTCTACGAGCAGTACTTC
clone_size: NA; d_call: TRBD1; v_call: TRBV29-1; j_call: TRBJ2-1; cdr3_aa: CSVGTGLGQFF; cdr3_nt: TGCAGCGTTGGGACAGGGCTCGGGCAGTTCTTC
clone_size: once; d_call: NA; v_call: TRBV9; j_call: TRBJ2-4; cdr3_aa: CASNGGEAKNIQYF; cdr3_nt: TGTGCCAGCAATGGGGGAGAAGCCAAAAACATTCAGTACTTC
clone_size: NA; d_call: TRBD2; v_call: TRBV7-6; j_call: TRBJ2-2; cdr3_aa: CASSDRTSGGTGELFF; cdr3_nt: TGTGCCAGCAGCGATAGAACTAGCGGGGGGACCGGGGAGCTGTTTTTT
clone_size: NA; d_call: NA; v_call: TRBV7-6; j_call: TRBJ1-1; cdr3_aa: CASSLDLGTANTEAFF; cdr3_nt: TGTGCCAGCAGCTTAGATTTGGGGACGGCGAACACTGAAGCTTTCTTT
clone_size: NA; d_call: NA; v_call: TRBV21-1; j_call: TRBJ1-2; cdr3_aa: CASRAGQGRGYTF; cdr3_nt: TGTGCCAGCAGGGCGGGACAGGGACGTGGCTACACCTTC
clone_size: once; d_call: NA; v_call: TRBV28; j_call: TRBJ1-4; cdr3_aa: CASRVLSRRNEKLFF; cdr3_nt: TGTGCCAGCCGCGTTCTCAGTCGCCGTAATGAAAAACTGTTTTTT
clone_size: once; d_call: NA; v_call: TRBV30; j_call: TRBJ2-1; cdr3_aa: CAWSGAIAYNEQFF; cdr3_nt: TGTGCCTGGAGTGGGGCAATTGCCTACAATGAGCAGTTCTTC
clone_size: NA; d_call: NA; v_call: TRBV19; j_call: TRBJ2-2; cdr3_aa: CASGNTGELFF; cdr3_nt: TGTGCCAGTGGTAACACCGGGGAGCTGTTTTTT